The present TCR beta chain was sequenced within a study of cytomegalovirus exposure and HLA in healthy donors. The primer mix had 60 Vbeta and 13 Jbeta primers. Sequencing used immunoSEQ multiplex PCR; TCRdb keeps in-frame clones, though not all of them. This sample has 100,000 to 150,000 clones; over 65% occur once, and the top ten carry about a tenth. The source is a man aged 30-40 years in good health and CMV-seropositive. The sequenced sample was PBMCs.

CDR3 in DNA: TGTGCCAGCAGAATGCGGGACAGGGAACTCCACGAGCAGTACTTC. Translation gives CASRMRDRELHEQYF. The V gene is TRBV6-5, the J gene TRBJ2-7; 9 bases match TRBD1. CDR3 length: 15 residues. CDR1 and CDR2 from the germline V gene are MNHEY and SVGAGI. V shed 6 bases, J shed 5 bases, and the junction held 11 bases outside the gene matches.